This TCR beta chain came from a study of blood T cell repertoires in COVID-19. Across the whole study: The cDNA or gDNA used as material had been derived from T cells, B-cell-depleted T cells, or PBMCs.

In the study's own analysis: Amplifying reference gene primers gave estimates of nucleated cell counts. Measured with immunoSEQ multiplex PCR; TCRdb has only the in-frame clones, and not every one. V and J calls and clone size are given by that table; D and trimming were obtained from the DNA. The data contain 290,000 or so clones, around nine tenths of them seen just once; the ten biggest clones take up roughly 1.3%. The CDR3 is 16 residues long. V lost 0 bases and J 0 bases, leaving 12 bases between the germline ends. What was sequenced was peripheral blood. The chain recombines TRBV5-3 with TRBJ1-2; D perhaps matches TRBD1 (5 bases). TRBV5-3 is classed as an ORF, of uncertain function. The clonotype was recovered from a man aged 65 to 85 with acute or convalescent COVID-19. CDR3 protein: CARSLGQTRTNYGYTF. The CDR3 nucleotides read TGTGCCAGAAGCTTGGGACAGACTAGAACTAACTATGGCTACACCTTC.